The sequence of this TCR beta chain was determined in a study of T-cell memory formation after mild COVID-19. Study results and limitations: Contracting clones from day 15 to 85 had balanced CD4/CD8; later expanders favoured CD4+. The second-wave clones peaking on day 37 were not confirmed as SARS-CoV-2-specific.

cDNA libraries for TCR alpha and TCR beta, carrying sample barcodes and UMIs, came from 5'RACE with constant-segment primers. From the 5' RACE reads, TCRdb called clonotypes with MiXCR, one entry per CDR3 protein. The sample shows 110,000 to 150,000 distinct CDR3 sequences, approximately 25% of them seen only once. A note on this clonotype: Its target is not known.

Trimming pared 8 bases from V and 5 bases from J, leaving 10 bases between. This CDR3 spans 12 amino acids. This chain links TRBV12-3 or TRBV12-4 with TRBJ2-1; possibly TRBD1 for D (5 bases). Sequencing input: PBMCs or a T cell subset sorted from them (not recorded which). This sequence originates from an adult woman who had mild COVID-19 (a few samples of this study predate the infection). Cell type and time point are not known. The CDR3 here is CASLTGDNEQFF. CDR3 nucleotide sequence: TGTGCCAGCCTCACAGGCGACAATGAGCAGTTCTTC.